A selection of T cell receptor beta chains follows, all from one sample in a study of regulatory T cells in long-lasting Graves disease. A single record per CDR3 protein comes from TCRdb applying MiXCR to the multiplex PCR reads. Among roughly 520,000 distinct CDR3 sequences listed, around 13% were seen once. The same sample was also used in a study of T cells in Graves' hyperthyroidism and ophthalmopathy.

The source was peripheral blood mononuclear cells (PBMCs), collected at new diagnosis, from a patient treated with antithyroid drugs. These receptors were obtained from a woman in her 30s with Graves disease. Each CDR3 is given with its conserved first and last residue. The D gene is left open where the match is weak. For some rows the clone size is stated as once, few or many, or as a class when expanded; others skip it.

d_gene: TRBD1; v_gene: TRBV28; j_gene: TRBJ2-7; abundance: many; CDR3nt: TGTGCCAGCGGACGACAGGGACAGGGGTCACACGAGCAGTACTTC; CDR3aa: CASGRQGQGSHEQYF
d_gene: TRBD1; v_gene: TRBV7-2; j_gene: TRBJ1-4; abundance: many; CDR3nt: TGTGCCAGCAGCCCTCGGACAGGGGGTAACCCAACTAATGAAAAACTGTTTTTT; CDR3aa: CASSPRTGGNPTNEKLFF
d_gene: NA; v_gene: TRBV3-1; j_gene: TRBJ1-1; abundance: many; CDR3nt: TGTGCCAGCAGCCAAGTGACAGGGAACACTGAAGCTTTCTTT; CDR3aa: CASSQVTGNTEAFF
d_gene: NA; v_gene: TRBV7-2; j_gene: TRBJ2-1; abundance: few; CDR3nt: TGTGCCAGCTTAGGCTACCGGGCCTCGGGCAATGAGCAGTTCTTC; CDR3aa: CASLGYRASGNEQFF
d_gene: TRBD1; v_gene: TRBV2; j_gene: TRBJ1-5; abundance: many; CDR3nt: TGTGCCAGCAGTGATGGACAGGGCCTCAATCAGCCCCAGCATTTT; CDR3aa: CASSDGQGLNQPQHF
d_gene: NA; v_gene: TRBV3-1; j_gene: TRBJ2-1; abundance: NA; CDR3nt: TGTGCCAGCCAGGGTTTTTTGTACGAGCAGTTCTTC; CDR3aa: CASQGFLYEQFF
d_gene: NA; v_gene: TRBV13; j_gene: TRBJ1-3; abundance: few; CDR3nt: TGTGCCAGCAGCTTAGGCCTCGGGCGCTCTGGAAACACCATATATTTT; CDR3aa: CASSLGLGRSGNTIYF
d_gene: TRBD1; v_gene: TRBV27; j_gene: TRBJ1-1; abundance: many; CDR3nt: TGTGCCAGCAGTAGCGGGACAGGGGGCGCGGACACTGAAGCTTTCTTT; CDR3aa: CASSSGTGGADTEAFF
d_gene: TRBD1; v_gene: TRBV5-1; j_gene: TRBJ2-2; abundance: NA; CDR3nt: TGCGCCAGCAGCTTGGACAGGGGATCGGCCGGGGAGCTGTTTTTT; CDR3aa: CASSLDRGSAGELFF
d_gene: NA; v_gene: TRBV12-3/TRBV12-4; j_gene: TRBJ1-2; abundance: many; CDR3nt: TGTGCCAGCAGTTTATTTGGTAATGGCTACACCTTC; CDR3aa: CASSLFGNGYTF
d_gene: TRBD2; v_gene: TRBV6-1; j_gene: TRBJ2-1; abundance: NA; CDR3nt: TGTGCCAGCACCCGGACTAGCGGGGGGATCTACAATGAGCAGTTCTTC; CDR3aa: CASTRTSGGIYNEQFF
d_gene: NA; v_gene: TRBV20-1; j_gene: TRBJ2-7; abundance: NA; CDR3nt: TGCAGTGCTAGCCCGAACCCGGGCAGCTCCTACGAGCAGTACTTC; CDR3aa: CSASPNPGSSYEQYF
d_gene: NA; v_gene: TRBV6-2/TRBV6-3; j_gene: TRBJ2-3; abundance: few; CDR3nt: TGTGCCAGCAGTTACTTGGCGGTAACTAGCACAGATACGCAGTATTTT; CDR3aa: CASSYLAVTSTDTQYF
d_gene: TRBD2; v_gene: TRBV12-3/TRBV12-4; j_gene: TRBJ2-3; abundance: many; CDR3nt: TGTGCCAGCAGTTTAGGCGGGAGGACAGATACGCAGTATTTT; CDR3aa: CASSLGGRTDTQYF
d_gene: TRBD1; v_gene: TRBV20-1; j_gene: TRBJ1-3; abundance: few; CDR3nt: TGCAGTGCCGGGACAGGGGCCAACACCATATATTTT; CDR3aa: CSAGTGANTIYF
d_gene: NA; v_gene: TRBV6-2/TRBV6-3; j_gene: TRBJ2-2; abundance: NA; CDR3nt: TGTGCCAGCAGTTACTCCGTCGGGTCGGGGGCGGGCGGGGAGCTGTTTTTT; CDR3aa: CASSYSVGSGAGGELFF
d_gene: NA; v_gene: TRBV20-1; j_gene: TRBJ1-2; abundance: many; CDR3nt: TGCAGTGCTAGCCGGGGGGCGGACTATGGCTACACCTTC; CDR3aa: CSASRGADYGYTF
d_gene: NA; v_gene: TRBV19; j_gene: TRBJ2-7; abundance: many; CDR3nt: TGTGCCAGTAGTATAGTAGGAGCCCACGAGCAGTACTTC; CDR3aa: CASSIVGAHEQYF
d_gene: NA; v_gene: TRBV20-1; j_gene: TRBJ1-1; abundance: many; CDR3nt: TGCAGTGCTAGAGCGGTTTTATGGAACACTGAAGCTTTCTTT; CDR3aa: CSARAVLWNTEAFF
d_gene: NA; v_gene: TRBV5-1; j_gene: TRBJ2-7; abundance: many; CDR3nt: TGCGCCAGCAGCCTTGCTTCTAGCGCCACCTACGAGCAGTACTTC; CDR3aa: CASSLASSATYEQYF
d_gene: NA; v_gene: TRBV5-5; j_gene: TRBJ2-1; abundance: many; CDR3nt: TGTGCCAGCAGCATCGGACTCTACAATGAGCAGTTCTTC; CDR3aa: CASSIGLYNEQFF
d_gene: TRBD2; v_gene: TRBV4-1; j_gene: TRBJ2-3; abundance: few; CDR3nt: TGCGCCAGCAGCTCTCCACGGGGGAGGGCCTTAACAGATACGCAGTATTTT; CDR3aa: CASSSPRGRALTDTQYF
d_gene: TRBD2; v_gene: TRBV15; j_gene: TRBJ2-7; abundance: many; CDR3nt: TGTGCCACCAGCAGAGGGGGACTAGCGGGAGAGGGGGAGCAGTACTTC; CDR3aa: CATSRGGLAGEGEQYF
d_gene: TRBD1; v_gene: TRBV19; j_gene: TRBJ1-2; abundance: many; CDR3nt: TGTGCCAGTAGTGTGACAGGGTACTATGGCTACACCTTC; CDR3aa: CASSVTGYYGYTF
d_gene: TRBD1; v_gene: TRBV3-1; j_gene: TRBJ1-6; abundance: many; CDR3nt: TGTGCCAGCAGCGAAGGGACAGCTCCTTATAATTCACCCCTCCACTTT; CDR3aa: CASSEGTAPYNSPLHF
d_gene: TRBD2; v_gene: TRBV6-1; j_gene: TRBJ2-5; abundance: once; CDR3nt: TGTGCCAGCAGTGCTAGCGGCCAAGAGACCCAGTACTTC; CDR3aa: CASSASGQETQYF
d_gene: NA; v_gene: TRBV11-2; j_gene: TRBJ2-3; abundance: many; CDR3nt: TGTGCCAGCAGCTTTGGTCTAGTGAGTGGAGATACGCAGTATTTT; CDR3aa: CASSFGLVSGDTQYF
d_gene: NA; v_gene: TRBV7-2; j_gene: TRBJ1-1; abundance: many; CDR3nt: TGTGCCAGCAGCTTTGGGGCAGGGTTGGACACTGAAGCTTTCTTT; CDR3aa: CASSFGAGLDTEAFF
d_gene: NA; v_gene: TRBV30; j_gene: TRBJ2-2; abundance: many; CDR3nt: TGTGCCTATTTGTGGGGACTGGACACCGGGGAGCTGTTTTTT; CDR3aa: CAYLWGLDTGELFF
d_gene: NA; v_gene: TRBV9; j_gene: TRBJ2-1; abundance: few; CDR3nt: TGTGCCAGCAGCGTAGATGGGCGGGCTGAGCAGTTCTTC; CDR3aa: CASSVDGRAEQFF
d_gene: TRBD2; v_gene: TRBV28; j_gene: TRBJ2-3; abundance: many; CDR3nt: TGTGCCAGCAGTTTATTTTACGGGAGGGAGTATTTT; CDR3aa: CASSLFYGREYF
d_gene: NA; v_gene: TRBV5-1; j_gene: TRBJ1-1; abundance: many; CDR3nt: TGCGCCAGCAGCTTGGGACACCCGAACACTGAAGCTTTCTTT; CDR3aa: CASSLGHPNTEAFF
d_gene: NA; v_gene: TRBV5-1; j_gene: TRBJ2-3; abundance: many; CDR3nt: TGCGCCAGCAGCTGGTCAGGGGCCGAAAGAGATACGCAGTATTTT; CDR3aa: CASSWSGAERDTQYF
d_gene: TRBD2; v_gene: TRBV27; j_gene: TRBJ2-7; abundance: many; CDR3nt: TGTGCCAGCAGTTTCACCCTAGCGGGAGGGCCCGACGAGCAGTACTTC; CDR3aa: CASSFTLAGGPDEQYF
d_gene: NA; v_gene: TRBV11-2; j_gene: TRBJ2-3; abundance: many; CDR3nt: TGTGCCAGCAGCTTAGATTCGGAGTTGGGTAGAGATACGCAGTATTTT; CDR3aa: CASSLDSELGRDTQYF
d_gene: NA; v_gene: TRBV30; j_gene: TRBJ2-7; abundance: many; CDR3nt: TGTGCCTGGAGTGTATATGGAAACTACGAGCAGTACTTC; CDR3aa: CAWSVYGNYEQYF
d_gene: NA; v_gene: TRBV6-2/TRBV6-3; j_gene: TRBJ2-5; abundance: many; CDR3nt: TGTGCCAGCAGGAGGGCACCAAGAGAGACCCAGTACTTC; CDR3aa: CASRRAPRETQYF
d_gene: NA; v_gene: TRBV5-1; j_gene: TRBJ1-1; abundance: few; CDR3nt: TGCGCCAGCAGCCCCTCTTTGGGGGGGTTTAACACTGAAGCTTTCTTT; CDR3aa: CASSPSLGGFNTEAFF
d_gene: TRBD1; v_gene: TRBV19; j_gene: TRBJ2-7; abundance: NA; CDR3nt: TGTGCCAGTAGTGACCGGGACAGGTACGAGCAGTACTTC; CDR3aa: CASSDRDRYEQYF
d_gene: TRBD2; v_gene: TRBV6-1; j_gene: TRBJ2-7; abundance: many; CDR3nt: TGTGCCAGCAGTATTCCGGCGGGAGCATTTTCCTCCTACGAGCAGTACTTC; CDR3aa: CASSIPAGAFSSYEQYF
d_gene: TRBD2; v_gene: TRBV27; j_gene: TRBJ2-1; abundance: many; CDR3nt: TGTGCCAGCAGTTTATCCAAGACTAGCGGATACAATGAGCAGTTCTTC; CDR3aa: CASSLSKTSGYNEQFF
d_gene: NA; v_gene: TRBV25-1; j_gene: TRBJ1-3; abundance: NA; CDR3nt: TGTGCCAGCAGTGAATTTGGGGGGGCTGGAAACACCATATATTTT; CDR3aa: CASSEFGGAGNTIYF
d_gene: NA; v_gene: TRBV7-8; j_gene: TRBJ1-1; abundance: many; CDR3nt: TGTGCCAGCATCTCAGGGCCAGGGCTGAACACTGAAGCTTTCTTT; CDR3aa: CASISGPGLNTEAFF
d_gene: NA; v_gene: TRBV5-5; j_gene: TRBJ1-4; abundance: many; CDR3nt: TGTGCCAGCAGCCCATCCGAGGCTTTCGTCGGCGAAAAACTGTTTTTT; CDR3aa: CASSPSEAFVGEKLFF
d_gene: TRBD1; v_gene: TRBV20-1; j_gene: TRBJ2-2; abundance: many; CDR3nt: TGCAGTGCTAGGTTTGGGACAGGGGGCTTCGGGGAGCTGTTTTTT; CDR3aa: CSARFGTGGFGELFF
d_gene: TRBD1; v_gene: TRBV2; j_gene: TRBJ2-1; abundance: many; CDR3nt: TGTGCCAGCAACCGACAGGGGAGCTCCTACAATGAGCAGTTCTTC; CDR3aa: CASNRQGSSYNEQFF
d_gene: TRBD2; v_gene: TRBV20-1; j_gene: TRBJ2-7; abundance: NA; CDR3nt: TGCAGTGCTCGCTATAGCGGGAGCTACGAGCAGTACTTC; CDR3aa: CSARYSGSYEQYF
d_gene: NA; v_gene: TRBV28; j_gene: TRBJ2-5; abundance: many; CDR3nt: TGTGCCAGCAGGGCAGAGACCCAGTACTTC; CDR3aa: CASRAETQYF
d_gene: TRBD1; v_gene: TRBV6-1; j_gene: TRBJ2-7; abundance: few; CDR3nt: TGTGCCAGCCTGCAGGGACAGGCGTCGCTCCCATTAAACGAGCAGTACTTC; CDR3aa: CASLQGQASLPLNEQYF